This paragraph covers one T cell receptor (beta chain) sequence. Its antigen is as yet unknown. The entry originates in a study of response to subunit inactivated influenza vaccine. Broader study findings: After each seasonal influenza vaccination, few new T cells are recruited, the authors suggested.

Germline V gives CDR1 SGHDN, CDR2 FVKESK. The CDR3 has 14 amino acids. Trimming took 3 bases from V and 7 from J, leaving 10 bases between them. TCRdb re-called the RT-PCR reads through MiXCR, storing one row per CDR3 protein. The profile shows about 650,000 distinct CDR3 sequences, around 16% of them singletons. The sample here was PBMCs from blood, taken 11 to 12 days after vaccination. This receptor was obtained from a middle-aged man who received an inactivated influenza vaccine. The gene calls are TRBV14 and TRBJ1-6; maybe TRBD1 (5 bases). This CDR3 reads CASSQGGKNSPLHF. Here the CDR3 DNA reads TGTGCCAGCAGCCAGGGGGGTAAGAATTCACCCCTCCACTTT.